This passage covers 32 T cell receptor beta chains from one sample sequenced in a study of blood T cell repertoires in COVID-19. Method: immunoSEQ multiplex PCR; TCRdb's copy keeps in-frame clones and lacks some. Of around 46,000 clones listed, about 90% are singletons. Sequencing input: peripheral blood. The receptors shown here come from a human donor in a cohort sampled during active COVID-19.

The chain carries TRBV27 and TRBJ2-7, with 12 bases lining up with TRBD2. The CDR3 length is 14 residues. The V gene end was trimmed by 6 bases and the J gene end by 3 bases; junction bases not matched to a gene: 3. Germline V gene lookup returns CDR1 MNHEY and CDR2 SMNVEV (reference sequence). Here the CDR3 DNA reads TGTGCCAGCAGAGTACTAGCGGGAGGCTACGAGCAGTACTTC. It encodes CASRVLAGGYEQYF.

This chain uses TRBV5-4 with TRBJ2-5, with D maybe TRBD2 (6 bases). CDR3 length equals 14 residues. Trimming took 0 bases from V and 5 from J, leaving 11 bases between them. In germline, CDR1 is SGHNT, CDR2 YYREEE (reference sequence). The DNA of the CDR3 is TGTGCCAGCAGCTTGGGGCTAGCGATGGAGACCCAGTACTTC. This codes for CASSLGLAMETQYF.

This clone was detected once. V usage is TRBV19 and J usage is TRBJ2-3; 8 positions agree with TRBD2. Germline-derived CDR1 and CDR2 are LNHDA and SQIVND (reference sequence). CDR3 length: 15 residues. With V trimmed by 4 bases and J by 4 bases, 7 bases remained unmatched. CDR3 region: CASSSSGSSADTQYF. The CDR3 DNA reads as TGTGCCAGTAGTAGCAGCGGGAGTTCCGCAGATACGCAGTATTTT.

This sequence joins TRBV3-1 (or the pseudogene TRBV3-2) and TRBJ2-5; weak D call: TRBD1 (6 bases). The CDR3 totals 11 residues. The germline CDR1 and CDR2 sequences are LGHDT and YNNKEL (reference sequence). V was shortened by 8 bases and J by 7 bases, with 11 bases between the two germline ends. The CDR3 DNA sequence: TGTGCCAGCGAGGGGGTTGTGACCCAGTACTTC. Amino acid sequence: CASEGVVTQYF.

V and J are TRBV30 and TRBJ1-2, with a tentative D call TRBD1 (6 bases). The CDR3 spans 12 residues. Trimming pared 8 bases from V and 8 bases from J, leaving 18 bases between. Germline CDR1 and CDR2: GTSNPN and SVGIG (reference sequence). The CDR3 sequence is CAQYRSGEGYTF. The CDR3 nucleotides are TGTGCCCAATATCGGTCAGGGGAGGGCTACACCTTC.

The rearrangement joins TRBV12-2 to TRBJ1-2; the table assigns TRBD1, which was not confirmed against the DNA. TRBV12-2 is marked as a pseudogene. This CDR3 is built from 19 residues. DNA of the CDR3: TGTGCAAGTCGCTTAGGAACGCCGGAGGGGGCGGCTGTTAACTATGGCTACACCTTC. Amino acid sequence: CASRLGTPEGAAVNYGYTF.

This chain links TRBV28 with TRBJ1-4; TRBD1 might be the D (5 bases). This CDR3 is built from 13 residues. CDR1 is MDHEN, CDR2 SYDVKM, per germline. V dropped 6 bases and J dropped 8 bases, with 13 bases sitting between them. The CDR3 bases are TGTGCCAGCAGGCTTCCGGCAGGGGAAAAACTGTTTTTT. The encoded protein is CASRLPAGEKLFF.

The chain has TRBV7-2 and TRBJ2-2; tentatively, D is TRBD2 (5 bases). There are 13 residues in the CDR3. V was cut by 5 bases and J by 7 bases, with 11 bases left in between. From germline, CDR1 is SGHTA and CDR2 FQGNSA. CDR3 sequence (DNA): TGTGCCAGCAGCCCGAGGGTCATCGGGGAGCTGTTTTTT. This translates into CASSPRVIGELFF.

This chain connects TRBV11-2 to TRBJ1-2, with 10 positions matching TRBD1. From germline, CDR1 is SGHAT and CDR2 FQNNGV. With V trimmed by 1 base and J by 8 bases, 4 bases remained unmatched. CDR3 length equals 14 residues. CDR3 residues: CASSLGQGAGGYTF. The CDR3 coding sequence is TGTGCCAGCAGCTTAGGACAGGGGGCCGGAGGCTACACCTTC.

The chain uses TRBV5-1 and TRBJ2-5, with 7 bases that match TRBD2. V trimming: 5 bases; J trimming: 1 base; junction bases outside the gene matches: 5. The CDR3 runs 14 residues. The V gene's germline CDR1 is SGHRS and CDR2 YFSETQ. The CDR3 nucleotides read TGCGCCAGCAGGGGGGGGAGCTTCCAAGAGACCCAGTACTTC. Encoded protein: CASRGGSFQETQYF.

Here the CDR3 reads CASRDTGLNGYTF. CDR3 sequence (DNA): TGTGCCAGCCGGGACACCGGATTGAATGGCTACACCTTC. This chain joins TRBV6-5 and TRBJ1-2, with D possibly being TRBD1 (6 bases). The length of the CDR3 is 13 residues. Germline CDR1 is MNHEY and CDR2 is SVGAGI. The germline V and J ends were trimmed by 8 bases and 6 bases, with 16 bases remaining between them.

This chain uses TRBV4-1 with TRBJ1-4; a weak D match, TRBD1 (5 bases). V dropped 3 bases and J dropped 3 bases, with 8 bases sitting between them. Germline V gives CDR1 MGHRA, CDR2 YSYEKL. This CDR3 contains 14 residues. Written as DNA, the CDR3 is TGCGCCAGCAGCCAGACAGCCCCTAATGAAAAACTGTTTTTT. It yields the protein CASSQTAPNEKLFF.

The V call is TRBV7-2, the J call TRBJ2-7; D gene unclear. This CDR3 has 11 residues. Germline V gives CDR1 SGHTA, CDR2 FQGNSA. The V end was cut by 5 bases, the J end by 3 bases, with 5 bases between. The CDR3 loop reads CASSPDYEQYF. CDR3 sequence (DNA): TGTGCCAGCAGCCCAGACTACGAGCAGTACTTC.

The chain has TRBV18 and TRBJ2-1; the D is unclear. The CDR3 covers 13 residues. Germline CDR1 and CDR2: KGHSH and LQKENI. With 0 bases removed from V and 7 bases from J, the gap between germline ends came to 7 bases. The CDR3 loop reads CASSPPSINEQFF. Written as DNA, the CDR3 is TGTGCCAGCTCACCACCTAGCATAAATGAGCAGTTCTTC. Full variable domain (remainder filled in from reference TRBV18 and TRBJ2-1): NAGVMQNPRHLVRRRGQEARLRCSPMKGHSHVYWYRQLPEEGLKFMVYLQKENIIDESGMPKERFSAEFPKEGPSILRIQQVVRGDSAAYFCASSPPSINEQFFGPGTRLTVL.

CDR3 region: CASSLAPGGYEQYF. The DNA of the CDR3 is TGCGCCAGCAGCTTGGCCCCGGGGGGCTACGAGCAGTACTTC. The chain recombines TRBV5-1 with TRBJ2-7; 7 nucleotides align to TRBD2. Germline V gene data show CDR1 as SGHRS and CDR2 as YFSETQ. The trim removed 0 bases at V and 3 bases at J, leaving 3 bases unmatched. The length of the CDR3 is 14 residues.

This clone was detected ten times or more. CDR3 residues: CASSDRDRGYEQYF. For the CDR3, the DNA is TGTGCCAGCAGTGACCGGGACAGGGGCTACGAGCAGTACTTC. This chain uses TRBV7-9 with TRBJ2-7; 10 bases are a match to TRBD1. CDR3 length equals 14 residues. CDR1 and CDR2 (germline): SEHNR, FQNEAQ (reference sequence). Unmatched junction bases numbered 5, after V lost 6 bases and J lost 3 bases.

The chain combines TRBV6-6 with TRBJ2-1; TRBD2 matches 7 bases. Germline CDR1 reads MNHNY; CDR2 reads SVGAGI (reference sequence). The CDR3 is 13 residues long. J lost 7 bases, V lost 2 bases, and 2 bases had no gene match. The CDR3 sequence: CASSYGGGNEQFF. The CDR3 nucleotides read TGTGCCAGCAGTTACGGGGGGGGGAATGAGCAGTTCTTC.

This chain connects TRBV5-6 to TRBJ2-7, with 8 bases lining up with TRBD2. CDR1 and CDR2 from the germline V gene are SGHDT and YYEEEE. CDR3 size: 16 residues. V lost 0 bases, J lost 0 bases, and 5 bases stayed unmatched. The CDR3 bases are TGTGCCAGCAGCTTGGGTCGAGCGGGAGTCTCCTACGAGCAGTACTTC. As protein: CASSLGRAGVSYEQYF.

The V and J genes are TRBV19 and TRBJ1-2; D ambiguous. Germline values: CDR1 LNHDA, CDR2 SQIVND (reference sequence). The CDR3 covers 14 residues. V shed 1 base and J shed 9 bases, with 15 bases lying between them. The CDR3 nucleotides read TGTGCCAGTAGTATAGTCACGCGGCCGGGGAGCTACACCTTC. Translating gives CASSIVTRPGSYTF.

The V gene is TRBV7-9, the J gene TRBJ2-7, with a possible D match to TRBD1 (6 bases). Trimming took 3 bases from V and 6 from J, leaving 12 bases between them. The CDR3 has 13 amino acids. Looked up from germline, CDR1 is SEHNR and CDR2 is FQNEAQ (reference sequence). CDR3 loop: CASSFGRGGEQYF. In DNA form, the CDR3 reads TGTGCCAGCAGCTTCGGCAGGGGTGGCGAGCAGTACTTC. The full variable domain, with the rest looked up from reference TRBV7-9 and TRBJ2-7, is DTGVSQNPRHKITKRGQNVTFRCDPISEHNRLYWYRQTLGQGPEFLTYFQNEAQLEKSRLLSDRFSAERPKGSFSTLEIQRTEQGDSAMYLCASSFGRGGEQYFGPGTRLTVT.

V and J are TRBV30 and TRBJ1-3; possibly TRBD1 for D (5 bases). The CDR3 spans 12 residues. Germline lookup yields CDR1 GTSNPN and CDR2 SVGIG (reference sequence). Trimming took off 4 bases at V and 4 bases at J, with 8 bases between the two ends. Here the CDR3 DNA reads TGTGCCTGGAAGGGGATAGGAAACACCATATATTTT. It is translated as CAWKGIGNTIYF.

This chain links TRBV28 with TRBJ1-2; 9 nucleotides line up with TRBD1. From germline, CDR1 is MDHEN and CDR2 SYDVKM. The CDR3 length is 14 residues. Unmatched junction bases numbered 6, after V lost 6 bases and J lost 4 bases. The CDR3 region has the DNA TGTGCCAGCAGCGAGACAGGGGGTCTCTATGGCTACACCTTC. Its protein is CASSETGGLYGYTF.

The J gene is TRBJ1-1, the V gene TRBV7-9; the match to TRBD1 covers 9 bases. Germline CDR1 reads SEHNR; CDR2 reads FQNEAQ (reference sequence). This CDR3 spans 14 amino acids. Trimming at V came to 4 bases and at J to 7 bases, leaving 7 bases not matched to a gene. The CDR3 region is CASSSPDRGLEAFF. CDR3 DNA sequence: TGTGCCAGCAGCTCCCCGGACAGGGGCCTTGAAGCTTTCTTT.

The V call is TRBV5-6, the J call TRBJ1-3; the D gene is possibly TRBD1 (6 bases). This CDR3 contains 19 residues. V lost 3 bases, J lost 0 bases, and 22 bases lay in between. The germline V gene encodes CDR1 SGHDT and CDR2 YYEEEE. The CDR3 region is CASSSPRTALKSSGNTIYF. Written as DNA, the CDR3 is TGTGCCAGCAGCTCACCGCGGACAGCACTGAAGAGCTCTGGAAACACCATATATTTT.

The rearrangement uses TRBV7-9 and TRBJ1-2; TRBD1 matches 8 bases. Germline loops: CDR1 SEHNR, CDR2 FQNEAQ (reference sequence). This CDR3 is built from 15 residues. V was pared by 5 bases and J by 3 bases, with 8 bases of the junction left unmatched. The CDR3 bases are TGTGCCAGCAGCACTCCAGGGGGCGATGACTATGGCTACACCTTC. This translates into CASSTPGGDDYGYTF.

The V and J genes are TRBV7-6 and TRBJ2-5; the match to TRBD1 covers 9 bases. In germline, CDR1 is SGHVS, CDR2 FNYEAQ. The CDR3 is made up of 15 amino acids. V lost 4 bases, J lost 5 bases, and 8 bases stayed unmatched. The chain's CDR3 is CASSSPTGGRETQYF. DNA for the CDR3: TGTGCCAGCAGCTCCCCTACAGGGGGCCGGGAGACCCAGTACTTC.

The rearrangement joins TRBV10-1 to TRBJ2-5; D is unresolved. CDR1 and CDR2 from the germline V gene are WNHNN and SYGVQD (reference sequence). Trimming removed 0 bases at V and 5 bases at J, with 10 bases between. CDR3 size: 14 residues. CDR3 DNA sequence: TGCGCCAGCAGTGAGTCTGGAGACCCGGAGACCCAGTACTTC. Amino acid sequence: CASSESGDPETQYF.

This chain connects TRBV6-2 or TRBV6-3 to TRBJ1-5; D unresolved. V was cut by 2 bases and J by 8 bases, with 10 bases left in between. The length of the CDR3 is 13 residues. Germline loops: CDR1 MNHEY, CDR2 SVGEGT. The CDR3 nucleotides are TGTGCCAGCAGTTACGAGACAACGAAGCCCCAGCATTTT. It translates to CASSYETTKPQHF.

This clone was recorded a few times. The chain uses TRBV10-3 and TRBJ2-3, with D tentatively TRBD2 (7 bases). In germline, CDR1 is ENHRY, CDR2 SYGVKD. V lost 8 bases and J lost 1, with 16 bases in between. The CDR3 sequence is 15 residues long. The CDR3 nucleotides read TGTGCCATCCAGGGCGGGGGCTCCCGCACAGATACGCAGTATTTT. Protein: CAIQGGGSRTDTQYF.

CDR3 nucleotide sequence: TGCGCCAGCAGGGACGGGACTAGCGGTCAGAGAGAGCAGTTCTTC. Translated: CASRDGTSGQREQFF. The chain links TRBV4-3 to TRBJ2-1, with 11 bases lining up with TRBD2. There are 15 residues in the CDR3. The V gene's germline CDR1 is LGHNA and CDR2 YSLEER. V was pared by 6 bases and J by 10 bases, with 11 bases of the junction left unmatched.

The chain uses TRBV2 and TRBJ2-7; D not resolved. V was clipped by 6 bases and J by 0 bases, with 18 bases between them. Germline-derived CDR1 and CDR2 are SNHLY and FYNNEI. The CDR3 is 16 amino acids. CDR3 sequence (DNA): TGTGCCAGCAGACTCCTCTGGGCGCAGAGCTCCTACGAGCAGTACTTC. This translates into CASRLLWAQSSYEQYF.

This chain joins TRBV6-2 or TRBV6-3 and TRBJ1-2, with 7 bases identical to TRBD1. This CDR3 has 18 residues. Germline V gene sequence: CDR1 MNHEY, CDR2 SVGEGT. The V and J ends lost 0 bases and 1 base, in that order; junction bases with no gene match: 11. The CDR3 spells CASSYSTDRRFFNYGYTF. CDR3 DNA: TGTGCCAGCAGTTACTCTACGGACAGGCGCTTCTTTAACTATGGCTACACCTTC.